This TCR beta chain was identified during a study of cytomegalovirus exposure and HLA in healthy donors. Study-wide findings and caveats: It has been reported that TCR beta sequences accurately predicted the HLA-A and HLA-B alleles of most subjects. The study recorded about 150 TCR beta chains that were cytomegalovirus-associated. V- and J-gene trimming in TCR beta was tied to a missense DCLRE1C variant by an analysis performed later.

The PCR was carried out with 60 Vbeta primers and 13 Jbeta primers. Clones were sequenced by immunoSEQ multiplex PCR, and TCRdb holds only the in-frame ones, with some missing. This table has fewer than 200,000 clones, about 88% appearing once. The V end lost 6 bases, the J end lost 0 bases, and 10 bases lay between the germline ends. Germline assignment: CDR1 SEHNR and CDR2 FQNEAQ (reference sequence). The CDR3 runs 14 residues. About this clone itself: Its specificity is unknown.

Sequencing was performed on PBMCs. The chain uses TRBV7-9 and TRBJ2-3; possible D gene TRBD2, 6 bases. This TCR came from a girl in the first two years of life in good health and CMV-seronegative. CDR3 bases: TGTGCCAGCAGTCTCGGGACTAGCACAGATACGCAGTATTTT. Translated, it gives CASSLGTSTDTQYF. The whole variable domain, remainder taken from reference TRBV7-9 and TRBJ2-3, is DTGVSQNPRHKITKRGQNVTFRCDPISEHNRLYWYRQTLGQGPEFLTYFQNEAQLEKSRLLSDRFSAERPKGSFSTLEIQRTEQGDSAMYLCASSLGTSTDTQYFGPGTRLTVL.